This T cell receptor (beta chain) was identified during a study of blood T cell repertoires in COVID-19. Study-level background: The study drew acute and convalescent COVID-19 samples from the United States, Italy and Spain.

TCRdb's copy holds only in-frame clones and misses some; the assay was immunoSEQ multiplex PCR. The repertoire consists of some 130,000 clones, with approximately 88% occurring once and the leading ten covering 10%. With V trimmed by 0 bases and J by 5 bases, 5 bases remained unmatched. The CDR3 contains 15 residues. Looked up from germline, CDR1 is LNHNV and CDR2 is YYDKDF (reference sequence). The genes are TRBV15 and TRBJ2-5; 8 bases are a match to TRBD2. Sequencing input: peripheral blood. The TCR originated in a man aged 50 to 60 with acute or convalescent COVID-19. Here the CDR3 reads CATSRDSSSGETQYF. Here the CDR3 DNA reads TGTGCCACCAGCAGAGATTCGTCTAGCGGGGAGACCCAGTACTTC.